The sequence of this T cell receptor beta chain was determined in a study of T cells in localized non-small cell lung cancer. Study-wide points: Median detection of top 100 tumor clones in adjacent lung was 57 clones.

Worth noting for this clone: No antigen is known for it.

Profiled with immunoSEQ multiplex PCR; TCRdb holds only in-frame clones, not every one. This table holds tens of thousands of clones, 70% to 90% found once. V lost 5 bases and J lost 9, with 14 bases in between. The germline V gene has CDR1 LNHDA and CDR2 SQIVND (reference sequence). The CDR3 covers 13 residues. This chain uses TRBV19 with TRBJ2-1; D is uncertain. The source was peripheral blood, collected before any cancer treatment. The sequence was collected from a man between 35 and 75 years old with stage I lung adenocarcinoma. DNA of the CDR3: TGTGCCAGTAGTTCCCCAACCGGGCTTGAGCAGTTCTTC. This sequence encodes CASSSPTGLEQFF.